A selection of T cell receptor beta chains follows, all from one sample in a study of blood T cells in healthy people across ages. One entry per CDR3 protein results from TCRdb running MiXCR on the 5' RACE reads. The sample consists of approximately 1.5 million distinct CDR3 sequences, roughly 32% of them appearing once. The sequenced sample was blood. The receptors shown here come from a woman aged 25 to 39 in good health. Each CDR3 is given with its conserved first and last residue. A D gene is named only where the DNA matches it firmly. Rows may omit the clone size; those that give it use once, few, many or a size class.

TRBV7-2	NA	NA	TRBJ2-3	CACSLAGQYTDTQYF	TGTGCCTGCAGCTTAGCCGGTCAATATACAGATACGCAGTATTTT
TRBV2	NA	TRBD1	TRBJ1-1	CASSESRGGNTEAFF	TGTGCCAGCAGTGAATCCAGGGGGGGGAACACTGAAGCTTTCTTT
TRBV5-1	NA	TRBD2	TRBJ2-3	CASSWASGSGDTQYF	TGCGCCAGCAGCTGGGCTAGCGGGAGTGGAGATACGCAGTATTTT
TRBV20-1	many	NA	TRBJ2-7	CSARDGRSYEQYF	TGCAGTGCTAGAGATGGCAGGTCCTACGAGCAGTACTTC
TRBV7-2	NA	TRBD1	TRBJ2-5	CASSRKGTETWETQYF	TGTGCCAGCAGCCGCAAAGGGACAGAGACTTGGGAGACCCAGTACTTC
TRBV7-9	NA	NA	TRBJ2-6	CASSFIVTGSRSGANVLTF	TGTGCCAGCAGCTTTATAGTTACAGGGAGCCGCTCTGGGGCCAACGTCCTGACTTTC
TRBV20-1	once	NA	TRBJ1-2	CSPPRTVTYGCTF	NA
TRBV7-6	NA	NA	TRBJ2-1	CASSLAAGWGHEQFF	TGTGCCAGCAGCTTAGCGGCGGGCTGGGGACATGAGCAGTTCTTC
TRBV20-1	NA	TRBD2	TRBJ2-3	CSARGLAGVSTDTQYF	TGCAGTGCTAGGGGACTAGCGGGGGTATCCACAGATACGCAGTATTTT
TRBV3-1	few	NA	TRBJ2-7	CASSTPWAETTYEQYF	TGTGCCAGCAGCACCCCCTGGGCGGAAACCACCTACGAGCAGTACTTC
TRBV12-3/TRBV12-4	NA	NA	TRBJ2-7	CASSGVTYEQYF	TGTGCCAGCAGTGGAGTTACCTACGAGCAGTACTTC
TRBV11-1	NA	NA	TRBJ2-5	CASSLKGGGSYQETQYF	TGTGCCAGCAGCTTAAAAGGGGGGGGATCGTACCAAGAGACCCAGTACTTC
TRBV6-2/TRBV6-3	NA	NA	TRBJ2-7	CASRGRKPYEQYF	TGTGCCAGCCGGGGACGGAAGCCCTACGAGCAGTACTTC
TRBV4-1	NA	TRBD1	TRBJ1-2	CASSQEQGVSGYTF	TGCGCCAGCAGCCAAGAACAGGGGGTATCTGGCTACACCTTC
TRBV3-1	NA	NA	TRBJ2-1	CASSQAYSSNEQFF	TGTGCCAGCAGCCAAGCCTATAGTTCCAATGAGCAGTTCTTC
TRBV7-2	NA	NA	TRBJ2-1	CASSLAFEGYNEQFF	TGTGCCAGCAGCTTAGCTTTCGAAGGCTACAATGAGCAGTTCTTC
TRBV4-1	few	TRBD2	TRBJ2-1	CASSTSGTPYNEQFF	TGCGCCAGCAGCACGAGCGGGACTCCCTACAATGAGCAGTTCTTC